The clone carrying this T cell receptor beta chain was seen repeatedly, ten times or more. Antigen: not known. The TCR beta CDR3 regions underwent amplification from RNA transcripts. In the first round, RT-PCR was carried out with HTBI primers, and a multiplex PCR formed the second round. TCRdb processed the multiplex PCR reads anew with MiXCR; each CDR3 protein has one entry. The repertoire includes approximately 160,000 distinct CDR3 sequences, just under 40% of them detected once, and about 8.2% sits in the top ten. The germline V gene encodes CDR1 SGDLS and CDR2 YYNGEE. Trimming took 4 bases from V and 2 from J, leaving 16 bases between them. The CDR3 spans 16 residues. The sample originates from a study of Graves' ophthalmopathy and Graves' hyperthyroidism. Study-wide results and limits: Most thyroid clonotypes expanded beyond 0.001 frequency were also found in blood.

Sequencing input: peripheral blood. This chain links TRBV9 with TRBJ1-5; D might be TRBD1 (6 bases). This TCR was sampled from a man younger than 40 with Graves' ophthalmopathy. The CDR3 protein is CASSPGVGAGNQPQHF. The DNA of the CDR3 is TGTGCCAGCAGCCCAGGGGTAGGGGCTGGCAATCAGCCCCAGCATTTT.